The sequence of this T cell receptor beta chain was determined in a study of cytomegalovirus exposure and HLA in healthy donors. Study-level findings and limits: TCR beta chains associated with HLA were, in a later analysis, more clonally expanded than equally common others.

There are a few counts of this clone. The target antigen is unknown. There were likely unrecorded immune exposures, though donors were nominally healthy when sampled. With 60 Vbeta and 13 Jbeta primers, the PCR was carried out. Sequenced by immunoSEQ multiplex PCR; TCRdb stores in-frame clones only, minus some. The sample holds 180,000 or so clones, about 59% seen once. The CDR3 runs to 16 residues. Germline assignment: CDR1 SGHRS and CDR2 YFSETQ. Trimming removed 4 bases from V and 5 bases from J; junction bases left unmatched: 9. The chain has TRBV5-1 and TRBJ2-2, with 9 bases aligning to TRBD1. The TCR comes from a middle-aged man in good health and CMV-seronegative. Sample: PBMCs. The CDR3 bases are TGCGCCAGCAGCACTCGACAGGGGGGATATACCGGGGAGCTGTTTTTT. Its protein is CASSTRQGGYTGELFF.